This T cell receptor (beta chain) emerged from a study of T cell changes during pregnancy in multiple sclerosis. The CDR3 consists of 13 residues. V gave up 5 bases and J gave up 3 bases, with 10 bases separating them. From germline, CDR1 is SGHTA and CDR2 FQGTGA. Here immunoSEQ multiplex PCR was the method, and the copy in TCRdb shows in-frame clones only, minus some. The sample records about 56,000 clones, 80% to 90% being singletons. The J gene is TRBJ2-5, the V gene TRBV7-3, with a tentative D call TRBD2 (6 bases). The sequenced material came from peripheral blood from another person, used as feeder cells. The source is a human donor whose cells served as feeder cells for cultures in a pregnancy study. CDR3 residues: CASSRGTKETQYF. The CDR3 DNA sequence: TGTGCCAGCAGCCGCGGGACGAAAGAGACCCAGTACTTC.